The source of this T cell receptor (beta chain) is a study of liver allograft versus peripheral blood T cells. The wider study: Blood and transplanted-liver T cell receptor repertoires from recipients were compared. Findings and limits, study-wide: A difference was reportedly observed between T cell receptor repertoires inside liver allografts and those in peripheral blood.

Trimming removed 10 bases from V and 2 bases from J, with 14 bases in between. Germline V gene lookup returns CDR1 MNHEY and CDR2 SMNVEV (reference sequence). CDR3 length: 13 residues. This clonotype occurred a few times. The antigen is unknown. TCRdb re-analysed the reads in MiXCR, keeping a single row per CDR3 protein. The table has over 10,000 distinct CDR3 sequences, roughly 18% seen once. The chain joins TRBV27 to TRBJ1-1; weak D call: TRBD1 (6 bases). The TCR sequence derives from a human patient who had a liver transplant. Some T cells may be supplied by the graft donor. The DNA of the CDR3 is TGTGCCACCAAGGGGGAGACAAACACTGAAGCTTTCTTT. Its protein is CATKGETNTEAFF.